The clone carrying this T cell receptor beta chain was counted many times. Antigen specificity is unknown. The sample belongs to a study of T-cell memory formation after mild COVID-19. Whole-study findings and limits: Pre-infection memory contained some responding clones, which suggested that cross-reactive memory had joined. Clones that contracted from day 15 to 85 were balanced CD4/CD8, while later expanders leaned CD4+. Largely, contracting CD4+ clones fell within CM and EM, and contracting CD8+ clones within EMRA.

The CDR3 runs to 14 residues. V lost 4 bases and J lost 5; bases outside the gene matches: 5. The germline CDR1 and CDR2 sequences are SGHDT and YYEEEE. TCRdb passed the 5' RACE reads through MiXCR, listing each CDR3 protein once. The sample lists approximately 200,000 distinct CDR3 sequences, 16% occurring once. This TCR derives from an adult woman who had mild COVID-19 (a few samples of this study predate the infection). Cell type and time point are not known. Sequenced input: PBMCs or a T cell subset sorted from them (not recorded which). This chain joins TRBV5-6 and TRBJ1-5, with 8 bases that match TRBD1. The CDR3 DNA sequence: TGTGCCAGCAGCCTAAGACAGGGGTATCAGCCCCAGCATTTT. The encoded protein is CASSLRQGYQPQHF.